A single sample gave rise to the 13 T cell receptor beta chains below, sequenced in a study of cytotoxic CD8 clonotypes in ibrutinib-treated CLL. Sequenced by immunoSEQ multiplex PCR; TCRdb stores in-frame clones only, minus some. This sample has approximately 330,000 clones, with around four fifths found just once. This sample comprised PBMCs, obtained before ibrutinib treatment. These receptors were collected from a human donor with chronic lymphocytic leukemia.

This clone was observed once. This chain connects TRBV2 to TRBJ1-3; tentative D call: TRBD1 (5 bases). This CDR3 is 18 amino acids long. Trimming took off 1 base at V and 1 base at J, with 17 bases between the two ends. Germline values: CDR1 SNHLY, CDR2 FYNNEI. CDR3 sequence reads: CASSEGILFGASGNTIYF. The CDR3 region has the DNA TGTGCCAGCAGTGAAGGCATCCTTTTCGGGGCTTCTGGAAACACCATATATTTT.

DNA for the CDR3: TGTGCCGCTACGAGAGGATATGAGCAGTTCTTC. Its translation: CAATRGYEQFF. This chain links TRBV6-5 with TRBJ2-1; D is undetermined. V was clipped by 11 bases and J by 8 bases, with 13 bases between them. Germline CDR1 and CDR2: MNHEY and SVGAGI. This CDR3 is 11 amino acids long.

This clone was counted a single time. V and J are TRBV4-1 and TRBJ1-1; TRBD1 matches 9 bases. Germline V gives CDR1 MGHRA, CDR2 YSYEKL. The V and J ends lost 4 bases and 1 base, in that order; junction bases with no gene match: 4. The CDR3 spans 15 residues. The CDR3 protein is CASSRAGQGNTEAFF. The CDR3 DNA reads as TGCGCCAGCAGCCGAGCGGGACAGGGGAACACTGAAGCTTTCTTT.

This clone was recorded a few times. The chain recombines TRBV2 with TRBJ1-1; no clear D gene. CDR3 length: 12 amino acids. Germline-derived CDR1 and CDR2 are SNHLY and FYNNEI. V lost 7 bases and J lost 5, with 11 bases in between. As DNA, the CDR3 is TGTGCCAGCACCTTTTGGGTAACTGAAGCTTTCTTT. Encoded protein: CASTFWVTEAFF.

CDR3 protein: CAWSGPAGTSGDIQYF. As DNA, the CDR3 is TGTGCCTGGAGCGGACCGGCGGGGACTAGCGGGGACATTCAGTACTTC. V usage is TRBV30 and J usage is TRBJ2-4, with 13 positions matching TRBD2. After removal of 3 bases from V and 8 bases from J, the junction contained 10 bases not matched to a gene. Germline CDR1 and CDR2: GTSNPN and SVGIG (reference sequence). This CDR3 is 16 amino acids long. Together with reference TRBV30 and TRBJ2-4, the CDR3 gives the full variable domain: SQTIHQWPATLVQPVGSPLSLECTVEGTSNPNLYWYRQAAGRGLQLLFYSVGIGQISSEVPQNLSASRPQDRQFILSSKKLLLSDSGFYLCAWSGPAGTSGDIQYFGAGTRLSVL.

This rearrangement joins TRBV4-1 to TRBJ2-7; D is possibly TRBD1 (5 bases). Germline V gene data show CDR1 as MGHRA and CDR2 as YSYEKL. V was clipped by 3 bases and J by 3 bases, with 12 bases between them. The length of the CDR3 is 14 residues. CDR3 nucleotide sequence: TGCGCCAGCAGCCAGACAGACTGGGGCTACGAGCAGTACTTC. Translating it yields CASSQTDWGYEQYF.

CDR3 sequence (DNA): TGTGCCAGCAGCGGGAGCCCGACAGATACGCAGTATTTT. Protein sequence: CASSGSPTDTQYF. The chain recombines TRBV9 with TRBJ2-3; D gene ambiguous. Germline-derived CDR1 and CDR2 are SGDLS and YYNGEE. CDR3 size: 13 residues. V was pared by 3 bases and J by 3 bases, with 8 bases between.

The gene calls are TRBV9 and TRBJ2-1; TRBD2 matches 13 bases. The CDR3 contains 15 residues. The trim removed 1 base at V and 8 bases at J, leaving 3 bases unmatched. Germline CDR1 and CDR2: SGDLS and YYNGEE. In nucleotides, the CDR3 is TGTGCCAGCAGCGTAAGACTAGCGGGAGGATATGAGCAGTTCTTC. Protein: CASSVRLAGGYEQFF. Variable domain in full (rest from reference TRBV9 and TRBJ2-1): DSGVTQTPKHLITATGQRVTLRCSPRSGDLSVYWYQQSLDQGLQFLIQYYNGEERAKGNILERFSAQQFPDLHSELNLSSLELGDSALYFCASSVRLAGGYEQFFGPGTRLTVL.

The rearrangement uses TRBV5-1 and TRBJ2-7; a weak D match, TRBD1 (5 bases). Trimming removed 4 bases at V and 2 bases at J, with 16 bases between. The CDR3 covers 15 residues. Germline-derived CDR1 and CDR2 are SGHRS and YFSETQ. The CDR3 reads CASSPDSYTTYEQYF. In DNA form, the CDR3 reads TGCGCCAGCAGCCCAGACAGTTATACGACCTACGAGCAGTACTTC.

This sequence joins TRBV27 and TRBJ2-1; TRBD1 matches 7 bases. CDR1 is MNHEY, CDR2 SMNVEV, per germline (reference sequence). After removal of 6 bases from V and 6 bases from J, the junction contained 8 bases not matched to a gene. The CDR3 sequence is 14 residues long. The CDR3 here is CASRLITGANEQFF. CDR3 nucleotide sequence: TGTGCCAGCAGGCTTATTACAGGGGCCAATGAGCAGTTCTTC.

This chain joins TRBV4-1 and TRBJ2-6; D gene ambiguous. The germline gives CDR1 MGHRA, CDR2 YSYEKL. The V and J ends lost 7 bases and 0 bases respectively, with 10 bases between them. CDR3 length equals 15 residues. This CDR3 is CASTVWGSGANVLTF. CDR3 nucleotides: TGCGCCAGCACTGTCTGGGGCTCTGGGGCCAACGTCCTGACTTTC.

The J gene is TRBJ2-7, the V gene TRBV28; TRBD1 is a possible D gene (6 bases). The CDR3 is made up of 11 amino acids. The germline gives CDR1 MDHEN, CDR2 SYDVKM. The V end was cut by 10 bases, the J end by 0 bases, with 7 bases between. The CDR3 nucleotides read TGTGCCACAGGGGACTCCTACGAGCAGTACTTC. Encoded protein: CATGDSYEQYF.

The CDR3 sequence: CASSAFSGRWYEQFF. The CDR3 DNA reads TGTGCCAGCAGTGCATTTAGCGGGAGGTGGTATGAGCAGTTCTTC. The gene calls are TRBV27 and TRBJ2-1; TRBD2 matches 10 bases. Germline V CDR1 and CDR2: MNHEY, SMNVEV (reference sequence). The CDR3 has 15 amino acids. V lost 5 bases, J lost 8 bases, and 9 bases stayed unmatched.